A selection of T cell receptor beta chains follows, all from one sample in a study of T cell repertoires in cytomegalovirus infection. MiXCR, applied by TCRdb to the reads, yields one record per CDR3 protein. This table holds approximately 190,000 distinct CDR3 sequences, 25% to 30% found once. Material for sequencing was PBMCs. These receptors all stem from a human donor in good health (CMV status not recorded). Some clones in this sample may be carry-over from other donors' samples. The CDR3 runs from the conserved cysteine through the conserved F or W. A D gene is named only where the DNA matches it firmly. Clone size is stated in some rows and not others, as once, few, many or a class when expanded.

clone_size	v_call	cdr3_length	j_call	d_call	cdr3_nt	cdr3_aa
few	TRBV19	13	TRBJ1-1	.	TGTGCCAGTAGTTTCCAGTGGAACACTGAAGCTTTCTTT	CASSFQWNTEAFF
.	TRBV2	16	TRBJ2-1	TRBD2	TGTGCCAGCAGTGAATCACTAGCGGGGGGTCGGGATGAGCAGTTCTTC	CASSESLAGGRDEQFF
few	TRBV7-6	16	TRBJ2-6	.	TGTGCCAGCAGCCTTATCACCGGCTCTGGGGCCAACGTCCTGACTTTC	CASSLITGSGANVLTF
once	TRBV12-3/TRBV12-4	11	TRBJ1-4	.	TGTGCCAGCAGTTACAGGGAAAAACTGTTTTTT	CASSYREKLFF
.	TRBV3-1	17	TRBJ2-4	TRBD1	TGTGCCAGCAGCACATCAGGGGGCGCCGGGTTAAGAAACATTCAGTACTTC	CASSTSGGAGLRNIQYF
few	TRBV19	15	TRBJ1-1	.	TGTGCCAGTAGTATTGACGGGGGAATGAACACTGAAGCTTTCTTT	CASSIDGGMNTEAFF
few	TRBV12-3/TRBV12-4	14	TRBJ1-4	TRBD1	TGTGCCAGCAGAACCGGGACAGAAAATGAAAAACTGTTTTTT	CASRTGTENEKLFF
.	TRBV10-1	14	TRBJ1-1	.	TGCGCCAGCAGTGAAACAGTGATGAACACTGAAGCTTTCTTT	CASSETVMNTEAFF
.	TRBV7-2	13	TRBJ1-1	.	TGTGCCAGCAGCTTAGTAGATCAGACTGAAGCTTTCTTT	CASSLVDQTEAFF
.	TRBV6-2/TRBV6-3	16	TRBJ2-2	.	TGTGCCAGCAGAAGTCACCCGGCAACGAACACCGGGGAGCTGTTTTTT	CASRSHPATNTGELFF
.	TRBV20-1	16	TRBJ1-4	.	TGCAGTGCTAGACGGGTACCTAAGGACACCAGCGAAAAACTGTTTTTT	CSARRVPKDTSEKLFF
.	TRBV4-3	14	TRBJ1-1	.	TGCGCCAGCAGCCAAGGCGGCGAGGAGGCTGAAGCTTTCTTT	CASSQGGEEAEAFF
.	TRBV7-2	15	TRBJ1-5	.	TGTGCCAGCAGCTCCCAAATAGGTAGCAATCAGCCCCAGCATTTT	CASSSQIGSNQPQHF
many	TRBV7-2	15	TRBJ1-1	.	TGTGCCAGCAGCTTAGAACCCCAGGGAAACACTGAAGCTTTCTTT	CASSLEPQGNTEAFF
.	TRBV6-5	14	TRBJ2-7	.	TGTGCCAGCAGTCCCCGGGACACATCAAGGGAGCAGTACTTC	CASSPRDTSREQYF
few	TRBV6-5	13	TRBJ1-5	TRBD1	TGTGCCAGCAGACCGACAGGGGATCAGCCCCAGCATTTT	CASRPTGDQPQHF
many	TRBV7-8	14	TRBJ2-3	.	TGTGCCAGCAGCTTCGGACAGAGCACAGATACGCAGTATTTT	CASSFGQSTDTQYF
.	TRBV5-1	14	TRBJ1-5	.	TGCGCCAGCAGCTTGGAGGGGGGGAGGTGGCCCCAGCATTTT	CASSLEGGRWPQHF
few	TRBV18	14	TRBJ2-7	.	TGTGCCAGCTCACCCAGGGATAGAGACTACGAGCAGTACTTC	CASSPRDRDYEQYF
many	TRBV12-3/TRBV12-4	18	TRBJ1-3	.	TGTGCCAGCAGTTTTCAGTTTGGCAGCAAATTCTCTGGAAACACCATATATTTT	CASSFQFGSKFSGNTIYF
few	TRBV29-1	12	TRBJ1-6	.	TGCAGCGTTGGCCCGAGTAATTCACCCCTCCACTTT	CSVGPSNSPLHF
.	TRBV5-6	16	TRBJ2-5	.	TGTGCCAGCAGCTTAGTTCGACAGATGGAAAACGGGCCCCAGTACTTC	CASSLVRQMENGPQYF
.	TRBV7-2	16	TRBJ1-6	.	TGTGCCAGCAGCTCCCGCCCCACAGGCGGGGGTTCACCCCTCCACTTT	CASSSRPTGGGSPLHF
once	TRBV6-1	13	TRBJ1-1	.	TGTGCCAGCAGGCCCGGCGGCAGAACTGAAGCTTTCTTT	CASRPGGRTEAFF
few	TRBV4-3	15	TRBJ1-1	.	TGCGCCAGCAGCCAAGATCTTGTAGGGTACACTGAAGCTTTCTTT	CASSQDLVGYTEAFF
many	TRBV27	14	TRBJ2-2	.	TGTGCCAGCAGTTCGACAGGAAACACCGGGGAGCTGTTTTTT	CASSSTGNTGELFF
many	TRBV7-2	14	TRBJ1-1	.	TGTGCCAGCAGCTTAGCCATGATGAACACTGAAGCTTTCTTT	CASSLAMMNTEAFF
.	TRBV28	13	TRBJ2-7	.	TGTGCCAGCAGTTTCCAACCTACCTACGAGCAGTACTTC	CASSFQPTYEQYF
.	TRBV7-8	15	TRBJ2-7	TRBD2	TGTGCCAGCAGCTCCGGACTAGCGGGGGCCTACGAGCAGTACTTC	CASSSGLAGAYEQYF
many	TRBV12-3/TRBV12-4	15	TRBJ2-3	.	TGTGCCAGCAGTTTCCTGGTAGGGGGCACAGATACGCAGTATTTT	CASSFLVGGTDTQYF
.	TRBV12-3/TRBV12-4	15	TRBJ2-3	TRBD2	TGTGCCAGCAGCCCCGGACTAGCCGAGGCAGATACGCAGTATTTT	CASSPGLAEADTQYF
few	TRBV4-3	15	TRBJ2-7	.	TGCGCCAGCAGCTACTGGGCACGAAGCTCCTACGAGCAGTACTTC	CASSYWARSSYEQYF
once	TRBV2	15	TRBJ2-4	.	TGTGCCAGCCAGACCCAGGGAGTAGCCAAAAACATTCAGTACTTC	CASQTQGVAKNIQYF
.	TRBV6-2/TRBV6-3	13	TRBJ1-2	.	TGTGCCAGCAGTTACTCTCCTAACTATGGCTACACCTTC	CASSYSPNYGYTF
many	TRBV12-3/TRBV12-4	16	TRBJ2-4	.	TGTGCCAGCAGTCGATCCGGGACCTTAGCCAAAAACATTCAGTACTTC	CASSRSGTLAKNIQYF
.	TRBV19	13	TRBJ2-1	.	TGTGCCAGTAGTCTAGGACTCAACAATGAGCAGTTCTTC	CASSLGLNNEQFF
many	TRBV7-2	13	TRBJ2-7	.	TGTGCCACCAAGGACCCCCTCGCCTACGAGCAGTACTTC	CATKDPLAYEQYF
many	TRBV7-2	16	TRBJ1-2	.	TGTGCCAGCAGCTTATTCCCCGGAGTGGTAAACTATGGCTACACCTTC	CASSLFPGVVNYGYTF
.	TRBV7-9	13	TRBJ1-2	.	TGTGCCAGCAGCTCCCCGCCGGGGGATGGCTACACCTTC	CASSSPPGDGYTF
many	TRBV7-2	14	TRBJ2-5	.	TGTGCCAGCAGCCAACGGGGGGCCCGCGAGACCCAGTACTTC	CASSQRGARETQYF
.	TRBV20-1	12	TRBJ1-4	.	TGCAGTGTCTCACAGGGTGATGAAAAACTGTTTTTT	CSVSQGDEKLFF
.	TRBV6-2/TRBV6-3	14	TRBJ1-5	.	TGTGCCAGCAAGGGCGATTGGACGGGACAGCCCCAGCATTTT	CASKGDWTGQPQHF
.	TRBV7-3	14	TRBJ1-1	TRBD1	TGTGCCAGCAGCCAGGGGGGGACGGGTACTGAAGCTTTCTTT	CASSQGGTGTEAFF
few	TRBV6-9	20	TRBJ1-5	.	TGTGCCAGCAGTTCCCCCAAGAGGACAGACCGATTAACTAGCAATCAGCCCCAGCATTTT	CASSSPKRTDRLTSNQPQHF
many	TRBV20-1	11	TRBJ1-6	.	TGCAGTGCTAGGGGGAATTCACCCCTCCACTTT	CSARGNSPLHF
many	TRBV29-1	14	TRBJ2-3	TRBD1	TGCAGCGTTTCGGGACAGGGGGTAATAGATACGCAGTATTTT	CSVSGQGVIDTQYF
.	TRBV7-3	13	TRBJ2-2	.	TGTGCCAGCAGCTTAAACTCAAGGGGGGAGCTGTTTTTT	CASSLNSRGELFF
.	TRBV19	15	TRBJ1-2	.	TGTGCCAGTAGTATACGTCGGGATCATAACTATGGCTACACCTTC	CASSIRRDHNYGYTF
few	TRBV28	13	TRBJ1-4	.	TGTGCCAGCAGTTTAGACAAATATGAAAAACTGTTTTTT	CASSLDKYEKLFF
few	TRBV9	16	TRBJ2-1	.	TGTGCCAGCAGCGTAGTGGCGGCAAGCTCCTACAATGAGCAGTTCTTC	CASSVVAASSYNEQFF
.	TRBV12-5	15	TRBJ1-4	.	TGTGCTAGTGGTCCTCCGAATGGGATCCCGGAAAAACTGTTTTTT	CASGPPNGIPEKLFF
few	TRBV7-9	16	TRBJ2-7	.	TGTGCCAGCAGCTCCGGGAAAGGACTCACCTCGGGAGAGCAGTACTTC	CASSSGKGLTSGEQYF
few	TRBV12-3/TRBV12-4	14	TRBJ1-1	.	TGTGCCAGCAGTTTAACCCTATTGAACACTGAAGCTTTCTTT	CASSLTLLNTEAFF
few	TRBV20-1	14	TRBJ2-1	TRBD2	TGCAGTGCCAATCGGGGGGGCCTAGAGGATGAGCAGTTCTTC	CSANRGGLEDEQFF